The 21 T cell receptor beta chains in this list originate from one sample, sequenced in a study of cytomegalovirus exposure and HLA in healthy donors. A multiplex PCR was run with 60 Vbeta primers and 13 Jbeta primers. Assay used: immunoSEQ multiplex PCR; TCRdb lists only in-frame clones, some missing. This table has 100,000 to 150,000 clones, around 82% appearing once. The sequenced material came from PBMCs. The origin of the receptors is a boy between 5 and 17 years old in good health and CMV-seronegative.

The rearrangement uses TRBV10-3 and TRBJ2-1, with a possible D match to TRBD2 (6 bases). The CDR3 runs 14 residues. Germline loops: CDR1 ENHRY, CDR2 SYGVKD. V was shortened by 4 bases and J by 3 bases, with 10 bases between the two germline ends. The CDR3: CAISGSGHYNEQFF. In nucleotides, the CDR3 is TGTGCCATCAGTGGGAGCGGGCACTACAATGAGCAGTTCTTC.

V usage is TRBV6-5 and J usage is TRBJ1-2, with a possible D match to TRBD1 (6 bases). Between the trimmed V and J ends, which lost 5 bases and 2 bases, there was a span of 9 bases. This CDR3 is built from 13 residues. CDR1 is MNHEY and CDR2 is SVGAGI in the germline V gene. The CDR3 DNA is TGTGCCAGCAGTCGACAGGTCAACTATGGCTACACCTTC. This codes for CASSRQVNYGYTF.

V is TRBV6-1 and J is TRBJ2-3; 10 nucleotides match TRBD1. The CDR3 spans 14 residues. CDR1 and CDR2 (germline): MNHNS, SASEGT. Trimming removed 6 bases from V and 5 bases from J; junction bases left unmatched: 5. CDR3 residues: CASREGQGRDTQYF. In DNA, the CDR3 is TGTGCCAGCAGGGAGGGACAGGGGAGAGATACGCAGTATTTT.

This chain joins TRBV29-1 and TRBJ2-6; TRBD2 aligns across 10 bases. The length of the CDR3 is 16 residues. J lost 2 bases, V lost 6 bases, and 7 bases had no gene match. Germline loops: CDR1 SQVTM, CDR2 ANQGSEA. The CDR3 bases are TGCAGCGTCGGTCCCGGGACTAGCGCTGGGGCCAACGTCCTGACTTTC. Protein: CSVGPGTSAGANVLTF.

The chain links TRBV7-6 to TRBJ2-5; no clear D. This CDR3 has 12 residues. V lost 2 bases and J lost 8, with 9 bases in between. CDR1 is SGHVS, CDR2 FNYEAQ, per germline. In DNA, the CDR3 is TGTGCCAGCAGCTTACAGGTTGAAACCCAGTACTTC. This sequence encodes CASSLQVETQYF.

This clone was seen more than once but under ten times. The chain carries TRBV4-1 and TRBJ1-2; 10 nucleotides line up with TRBD1. Germline loops: CDR1 MGHRA, CDR2 YSYEKL. The CDR3 spans 14 residues. V trimming: 4 bases; J trimming: 7 bases; junction bases outside the gene matches: 6. CDR3 coding DNA: TGCGCCAGCAGCCCCTGGACAGGGGGGTTTGGCTACACCTTC. Protein sequence: CASSPWTGGFGYTF.

The V gene is TRBV27, the J gene TRBJ2-2; TRBD1 matches at 10 bases. The trim removed 0 bases at V and 6 bases at J, leaving 10 bases unmatched. CDR3 size: 18 residues. Germline CDR1 MNHEY, CDR2 SMNVEV (reference sequence). The CDR3 DNA reads TGTGCCAGCAGTTTATCGTTTTTTGACAGGGGGCCGGCCGGGGAGCTGTTTTTT. It encodes CASSLSFFDRGPAGELFF.

This clone appeared once. At one of its ends the junction is not consistent with the germline gene, which may arise from a read error. This chain joins TRBV5-4 and TRBJ1-2, with 9 nucleotides matching TRBD1. Germline values: CDR1 SGHNT, CDR2 YYREEE (reference sequence). The CDR3 totals 16 residues. The CDR3 spells CASSLGDRVRSDGYTF. The CDR3 region has the DNA TGTGCCAGCAGTTTGGGGGACAGGGTGCGGAGCGATGGCTACACCTTC.

The chain uses TRBV7-2 and TRBJ1-2; D remains unclear. The germline V and J ends were trimmed by 2 bases and 2 bases, with 9 bases remaining between them. Germline loops: CDR1 SGHTA, CDR2 FQGNSA. The CDR3 spans 14 residues. The CDR3 sequence: CASSLNPGNYGYTF. The DNA of the CDR3 is TGTGCCAGCAGCTTAAATCCCGGGAACTATGGCTACACCTTC.

The chain joins TRBV4-1 to TRBJ2-3; D is ambiguous. V gave up 5 bases and J gave up 6 bases, with 9 bases separating them. In germline, CDR1 is MGHRA, CDR2 YSYEKL. The CDR3 consists of 12 residues. CDR3 loop: CASSSQKDTQYF. The DNA for the CDR3 is TGCGCCAGCAGCTCCCAGAAGGATACGCAGTATTTT.

The chain has TRBV4-1 and TRBJ2-5, with a possible D match to TRBD2 (6 bases). Trimming pared 0 bases from V and 6 bases from J, leaving 14 bases between. There are 15 residues in the CDR3. Germline values: CDR1 MGHRA, CDR2 YSYEKL. As DNA, the CDR3 is TGCGCCAGCAGCCAAGAATTCGGGGGTAGGAAGACCCAGTACTTC. Its translation is CASSQEFGGRKTQYF.

The chain uses TRBV27 and TRBJ2-7; 8 bases fit TRBD1. Trimming at V came to 6 bases and at J to 6 bases, leaving 13 bases not matched to a gene. The germline V gene has CDR1 MNHEY and CDR2 SMNVEV (reference sequence). The CDR3 length is 15 residues. The CDR3 sequence: CASRADRGGGGEQYF. Written as DNA, the CDR3 is TGTGCCAGCAGGGCCGACAGGGGAGGTGGGGGCGAGCAGTACTTC.

This clone was seen a handful of times. The J gene is TRBJ1-5, the V gene TRBV10-3; D unclear. The V gene's germline CDR1 is ENHRY and CDR2 SYGVKD. The V gene lost 0 bases and the J gene lost 1 base, with 7 bases spanning the gap. This CDR3 has 15 residues. The CDR3 spells CAISESGGSNQPQHF. CDR3 nucleotides: TGTGCCATCAGTGAGTCCGGCGGAAGCAATCAGCCCCAGCATTTT.

The V call is TRBV25-1, the J call TRBJ2-5; 7 bases are shared with TRBD2. V lost 3 bases and J lost 5; bases outside the gene matches: 12. The germline V gene encodes CDR1 MGHDK and CDR2 SYGVNS. The length of the CDR3 is 16 residues. The CDR3 region has the DNA TGTGCCAGCAGTGACCGGGGGGAGAGGAATCGGGAGACCCAGTACTTC. Its translation: CASSDRGERNRETQYF.

The CDR3 nucleotides are TGTGCCAGCCGGGTCGACAATGAGCAGTTCTTC. Protein sequence: CASRVDNEQFF. The rearrangement joins TRBV6-1 to TRBJ2-1; D is ambiguous. The ends were cut back, 8 bases at V and 5 bases at J, with 7 bases in the middle. The CDR3 is made up of 11 amino acids. Germline V gives CDR1 MNHNS, CDR2 SASEGT.

The V and J genes are TRBV5-1 and TRBJ2-3; maybe TRBD1 (6 bases). The CDR3 runs 14 residues. Germline values: CDR1 SGHRS, CDR2 YFSETQ. V was cut by 5 bases and J by 5 bases, with 15 bases left in between. The DNA of the CDR3 is TGCGCCAGCAGGAGGGAGACAGGTGGAGATACGCAGTATTTT. Protein sequence: CASRRETGGDTQYF. Combining the CDR3 with reference TRBV5-1 and TRBJ2-3 gives the whole variable domain KAGVTQTPRYLIKTRGQQVTLSCSPISGHRSVSWYQQTPGQGLQFLFEYFSETQRNKGNFPGRFSGRQFSNSRSEMNVSTLELGDSALYLCASRRETGGDTQYFGPGTRLTVL.

J is TRBJ1-6 and V is TRBV30; maybe TRBD1 (5 bases). This CDR3 has 16 amino acids. The ends were cut back, 3 bases at V and 7 bases at J, with 19 bases in the middle. Germline CDR1 reads GTSNPN; CDR2 reads SVGIG (reference sequence). The CDR3 nucleotides read TGTGCCTGGAGCCTAGGGGTCCTCAGAGACAATTCACCCCTCCACTTT. It codes for CAWSLGVLRDNSPLHF.

The V gene is TRBV5-3, the J gene TRBJ2-3; 12 bases agree with TRBD2. TRBV5-3 is annotated as an ORF whose role is uncertain. The ends lost 3 bases at V and 0 bases at J; junction bases unmatched: 5. The CDR3 is 17 residues long. The CDR3: CARSSGLAGSSTDTQYF. The CDR3 DNA sequence: TGTGCCAGAAGCTCGGGACTAGCGGGTTCTAGCACAGATACGCAGTATTTT.

This clone appeared once. CDR3 coding DNA: TGTGCCAGCTCAGGAGCCGGGGGGAATGGCTACACCTTC. It specifies CASSGAGGNGYTF. This chain uses TRBV18 with TRBJ1-2; D is perhaps TRBD1 (5 bases). Trimming left V 5 bases short and J 6 bases short, with 13 bases between. The CDR3 loop spans 13 amino acids. Germline V gives CDR1 KGHSH, CDR2 LQKENI.

This chain links TRBV9 with TRBJ2-1; unclear D gene. Germline CDR1 SGDLS, CDR2 YYNGEE. The V gene lost 4 bases and the J gene lost 6 bases, with 11 bases spanning the gap. The CDR3 is made up of 13 amino acids. The CDR3: CASSPSWANEQFF. CDR3 in DNA: TGTGCCAGCAGCCCCTCCTGGGCCAATGAGCAGTTCTTC.

CDR3 in DNA: TGTGCTAGTGGACTAGCGGGGCGGACTGAGCAGTTCTTC. It translates to CASGLAGRTEQFF. The chain couples TRBV12-5 to TRBJ2-1; the match to TRBD2 covers 10 bases. J gave up 9 bases and V 6 bases, and 5 bases lay outside the gene matches. The germline V gene encodes CDR1 LGHNT and CDR2 FRNRAP. This CDR3 contains 13 residues.